The TCR beta chain described here comes from a study of beta chain features in type 1 diabetes. In the study overall: Sorted cells numbering over 95,000,000 were examined across all samples. Study conclusions and caveats: More deletions and fewer insertions at VDJ junctions were seen in type 1 diabetes patients. Sequencing the cDNA could make cells with high TCR expression show up more than they should. Among all four CD4+ subsets, Type 1 diabetes patients had TCRB CDR3s that were moderately but significantly shorter.

Concerning this clone: Its specificity is unknown.

Germline V gene sequence: CDR1 MNHNS, CDR2 SASEGT. V dropped 5 bases and J dropped 6; count of bases not matched to a gene: 7. The CDR3 length is 13 residues. Every bit of the isolated RNA underwent reverse transcription, so sequencing read expressed TCRB transcripts. Naive, central memory and regulatory T cell samples came to a mean of roughly 3.6 million reads. Some clones are missing from TCRdb's copy, which holds only in-frame ones; the method was immunoSEQ multiplex PCR. The table has some 160,000 clones, roughly 10% seen once. This chain uses TRBV6-1 with TRBJ2-7; TRBD2 aligns across 7 bases. This sequence was found in a woman in her 30s with type 1 diabetes. Sequenced input: central memory CD4+ T cells from blood. The CDR3 region has the DNA TGTGCCAGCAGTAATGGACTAGACCGCGAGCAGTACTTC. Its protein is CASSNGLDREQYF.